Following are 9 T cell receptor beta chains from one sample sequenced in a study of T cell responses to AZD1222 COVID-19 vaccine. TCRdb's copy holds only in-frame clones and misses some; the assay was immunoSEQ multiplex PCR. The top ten clones hold about 1.9% of a sample with some 180,000 clones, 92% of them seen once. Sequencing was performed on peripheral blood, taken 28 days after the second AZD1222 dose. Source of these receptors: an adult who received the AZD1222 COVID-19 vaccine.

The chain uses TRBV10-2 and TRBJ1-2; a weak D match, TRBD1 (5 bases). Germline CDR1 WSHSY, CDR2 SAAADI. Trimming removed 4 bases at V and 7 bases at J, with 13 bases between. This CDR3 is 13 amino acids long. CDR3 residues: CASSVAQASGYTF. Written as DNA, the CDR3 is TGCGCCAGCAGTGTAGCACAGGCTTCTGGCTACACCTTC.

This clone was recorded a few times. The gene calls are TRBV4-1 and TRBJ1-1, with D perhaps matching TRBD1 (6 bases). Trimming pared 1 base from V and 4 bases from J, leaving 22 bases between. Germline assignment: CDR1 MGHRA and CDR2 YSYEKL. The CDR3 is made up of 18 amino acids. CDR3 nucleotides: TGCGCCAGCAGCCAAGGGGTCGCCACAGGGATTAGGGGCACTGAAGCTTTCTTT. The encoded protein is CASSQGVATGIRGTEAFF.

V gene TRBV6-2 or TRBV6-3 combines with J gene TRBJ2-3; D gene ambiguous. Germline-derived CDR1 and CDR2 are MNHEY and SVGEGT. The V and J ends lost 2 bases and 0 bases respectively, with 9 bases between them. This CDR3 contains 15 residues. CDR3 sequence reads: CASSYGSSSTDTQYF. The CDR3 DNA reads TGTGCCAGCAGTTACGGCTCATCTAGCACAGATACGCAGTATTTT.

The chain recombines TRBV12-5 with TRBJ2-7; D gene uncertain. CDR3 length equals 16 residues. Trimming stripped 3 bases from V and 2 bases from J, with 17 bases between. Looked up from germline, CDR1 is LGHNT and CDR2 is FRNRAP. The CDR3 reads CASGFLGSPAAYEQYF. Here the CDR3 DNA reads TGTGCTAGTGGTTTTTTGGGGTCCCCTGCCGCCTACGAGCAGTACTTC.

CDR3 nucleotides: TGTGCCAGCAGCGACAGGGTCCACGAGCAGTTCTTC. This encodes CASSDRVHEQFF. This chain connects TRBV7-6 to TRBJ2-1; 7 bases match TRBD1. The CDR3 is 12 amino acids. The V and J ends lost 5 bases and 10 bases, in that order; junction bases with no gene match: 5. Looked up from germline, CDR1 is SGHVS and CDR2 is FNYEAQ.

The gene calls are TRBV5-4 and TRBJ1-1; TRBD1 might be the D (5 bases). The CDR3 spans 14 residues. Germline-derived CDR1 and CDR2 are SGHNT and YYREEE (reference sequence). V was trimmed by 4 bases and J by 0 bases, leaving 10 bases between them. Here the CDR3 DNA reads TGTGCCAGCAGCCTGAAGGGGATGAACACTGAAGCTTTCTTT. Protein sequence: CASSLKGMNTEAFF.

V gene TRBV5-1 combines with J gene TRBJ1-6; D unclear. CDR3 length equals 14 residues. Germline V gene sequence: CDR1 SGHRS, CDR2 YFSETQ. The V and J ends lost 0 bases and 7 bases respectively, with 8 bases between them. The CDR3 nucleotides are TGCGCCAGCAGCTTGGGCGACGGGAATTCACCCCTCCACTTT. It translates to CASSLGDGNSPLHF.

V gene TRBV19 combines with J gene TRBJ2-1, with 11 bases lining up with TRBD1. CDR3 size: 15 residues. V was pared by 2 bases and J by 8 bases, with 5 bases of the junction left unmatched. Germline V CDR1 and CDR2: LNHDA, SQIVND (reference sequence). The CDR3 bases are TGTGCCAGTAGTATACTGGGACAGGGGGAACATGAGCAGTTCTTC. As protein: CASSILGQGEHEQFF.

The J gene is TRBJ2-3, the V gene TRBV7-2, with 12 bases matching TRBD1. V lost 5 bases, J lost 7 bases, and 4 bases stayed unmatched. CDR1 and CDR2 (germline): SGHTA, FQGNSA. This CDR3 is built from 14 residues. CDR3 DNA: TGTGCCAGCAGCCAGGGACAGGGGGCATATACGCAGTATTTT. Protein: CASSQGQGAYTQYF.